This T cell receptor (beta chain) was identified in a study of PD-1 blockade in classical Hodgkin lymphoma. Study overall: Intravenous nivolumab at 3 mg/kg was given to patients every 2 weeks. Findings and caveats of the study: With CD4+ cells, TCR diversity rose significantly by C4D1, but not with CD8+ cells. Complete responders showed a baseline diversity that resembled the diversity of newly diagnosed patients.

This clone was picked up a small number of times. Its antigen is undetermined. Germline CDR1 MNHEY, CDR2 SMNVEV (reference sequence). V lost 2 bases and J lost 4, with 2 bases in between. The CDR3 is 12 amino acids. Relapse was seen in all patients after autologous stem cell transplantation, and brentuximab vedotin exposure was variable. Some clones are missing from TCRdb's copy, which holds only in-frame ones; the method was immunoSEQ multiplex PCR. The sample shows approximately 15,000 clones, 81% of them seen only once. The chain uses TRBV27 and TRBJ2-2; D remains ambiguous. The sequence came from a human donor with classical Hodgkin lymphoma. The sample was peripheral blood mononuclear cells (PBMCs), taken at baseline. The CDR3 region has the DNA TGTGCCAGCAGTTTAGCCACCGGGGAGCTGTTTTTT. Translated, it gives CASSLATGELFF.